Each of the 9 T cell receptor beta chains below was sequenced from the same sample in a study of T cells in Graves' hyperthyroidism and ophthalmopathy. Amplification targeted TCR beta CDR3 regions from RNA transcripts. The TCR CDR3 first-round RT-PCR relied on the HTBI primer set. A single record per CDR3 protein comes from TCRdb applying MiXCR to the multiplex PCR reads. Here the sample spans around 560,000 distinct CDR3 sequences, approximately 16% being singletons. Source material: blood. These receptors were taken from a woman between 18 and 29 years old with Graves' hyperthyroidism.

This clonotype was picked up many times. The gene calls are TRBV7-9 and TRBJ1-1; no clear D. The CDR3 runs 11 residues. Germline V gives CDR1 SEHNR, CDR2 FQNEAQ (reference sequence). V shed 9 bases and J shed 4 bases, with 9 bases lying between them. CDR3: CASVRGTEAFF. In nucleotides, the CDR3 is TGTGCCAGTGTACGGGGCACTGAAGCTTTCTTT.

J is TRBJ2-7 and V is TRBV19; D may match TRBD1 or TRBD2 (5 bases each). The CDR3 length is 14 residues. Germline values: CDR1 LNHDA, CDR2 SQIVND (reference sequence). Trimming removed 7 bases from V and 0 bases from J, with 13 bases in between. This CDR3 is CASTFGAGSYEQYF. DNA of the CDR3: TGTGCCAGTACCTTCGGGGCAGGCTCCTACGAGCAGTACTTC.

At least ten counts were recorded for this clonotype. The CDR3 coding sequence is TGTGCCAGCAGTTACCGGATGGGGCAAGAGACCCAGTACTTC. Translating gives CASSYRMGQETQYF. V gene TRBV6-5 combines with J gene TRBJ2-5; no definite D call. Germline loops: CDR1 MNHEY, CDR2 SVGAGI. This CDR3 has 14 amino acids. Between the trimmed V and J ends, which lost 2 bases and 2 bases, there was a span of 9 bases.

The gene calls are TRBV20-1 and TRBJ2-1; D perhaps matches TRBD2 (5 bases). CDR3 length equals 12 residues. Looked up from germline, CDR1 is DFQATT and CDR2 is SNEGSKA (reference sequence). Here the CDR3 reads CSRRGYHNEQFF. In DNA form, the CDR3 reads TGCAGCCGGAGAGGGTACCACAATGAGCAGTTCTTC.

The chain recombines TRBV15 with TRBJ1-5, with unresolved D. The V end lost 1 base, the J end lost 3 bases, and 7 bases lay between the germline ends. CDR1 and CDR2 from the germline V gene are LNHNV and YYDKDF (reference sequence). The CDR3 contains 14 residues. CDR3: CATSRAPFNQPQHF. CDR3 DNA: TGTGCCACCAGCAGAGCACCCTTCAATCAGCCCCAGCATTTT.

In its sample, this clonotype was seen a few times. The rearrangement uses TRBV5-6 and TRBJ2-1; 8 positions agree with TRBD2. This CDR3 has 18 residues. The germline V gene has CDR1 SGHDT and CDR2 YYEEEE. After removal of 0 bases from V and 0 bases from J, the junction contained 8 bases not matched to a gene. The CDR3 spells CASSLVPSGFRSYNEQFF. The CDR3 DNA reads TGTGCCAGCAGCTTGGTGCCTAGCGGGTTCCGCTCCTACAATGAGCAGTTCTTC.

The V gene is TRBV12-3 or TRBV12-4, the J gene TRBJ2-2; 11 positions agree with TRBD1. The junction had 8 bases not matched to a gene; V was cut back by 9 bases and J by 5 bases. The CDR3 is made up of 15 amino acids. The CDR3: CASKTGTGGTGELFF. The CDR3 DNA reads as TGTGCCAGTAAAACCGGGACAGGGGGGACCGGGGAGCTGTTTTTT.

The chain recombines TRBV19 with TRBJ2-2, with TRBD2 as a possible D gene (5 bases). Germline V gene lookup returns CDR1 LNHDA and CDR2 SQIVND (reference sequence). The CDR3 is 15 amino acids. V shed 5 bases and J shed 5 bases, with 15 bases lying between them. CDR3 DNA: TGTGCCAGTAGTCCTCGGAATACGGGGACCGGGGAGCTGTTTTTT. Its protein product is CASSPRNTGTGELFF. Drawing the rest from reference TRBV19 and TRBJ2-2, the complete variable domain is DGGITQSPKYLFRKEGQNVTLSCEQNLNHDAMYWYRQDPGQGLRLIYYSQIVNDFQKGDIAEGYSVSREKKESFPLTVTSAQKNPTAFYLCASSPRNTGTGELFFGEGSRLTVL.

This clonotype was counted a few times. This chain connects TRBV7-9 to TRBJ2-1; TRBD2 might be the D (6 bases). Germline assignment: CDR1 SEHNR and CDR2 FQNEAQ (reference sequence). Trimming removed 2 bases at V and 4 bases at J, with 12 bases between. The CDR3 length is 15 residues. The CDR3 DNA reads TGTGCCAGCAGCTTACGGCGGGGAGTTTACAATGAGCAGTTCTTC. Translating it yields CASSLRRGVYNEQFF.